This TCR beta chain emerged from a study of metastatic and nonmetastatic thyroid tumors. Trimming removed 3 bases from V and 3 bases from J; junction bases left unmatched: 5. The CDR3 consists of 15 residues. Looked up from germline, CDR1 is MGHRA and CDR2 is YSYEKL. TCRdb re-called clones from the PCR reads using MiXCR. Counted here are about 10,000 clones, 25% to 40% occurring once; the ten biggest clones make up more than 4.5%. Thyroid surgery was performed in patients who had received no treatment beforehand. J is TRBJ1-2 and V is TRBV4-1; 9 bases fit TRBD1. This clonotype was sampled from a female donor with papillary thyroid cancer or a benign thyroid nodule (not recorded which). Some clones in this sample may be carry-over from other donors' samples. What was sequenced was tumor tissue. The DNA for the CDR3 is TGCGCCAGCAGCCAGGGACAGGGAAACCACTATGGCTACACCTTC. This codes for CASSQGQGNHYGYTF.